This TCR beta chain was documented in a study of blood T cell repertoires in COVID-19. Trimming pared 6 bases from V and 3 bases from J, leaving 19 bases between. The CDR3 loop spans 16 amino acids. Germline CDR1 SNHLY, CDR2 FYNNEI. Method: immunoSEQ multiplex PCR; TCRdb's copy keeps in-frame clones and lacks some. This sample has roughly 350,000 clones, with about 92% found just once. This clonotype was obtained from a woman in her 30s who had recovered from COVID-19. The sequencing sample was made of PBMCs or T cells enriched from blood (not recorded which). The rearrangement uses TRBV2 and TRBJ2-3; D may be TRBD1 (6 bases). Here the CDR3 reads CASRNRVLPPTDTQYF. DNA for the CDR3: TGTGCCAGCAGAAACAGGGTCTTGCCACCAACAGATACGCAGTATTTT.